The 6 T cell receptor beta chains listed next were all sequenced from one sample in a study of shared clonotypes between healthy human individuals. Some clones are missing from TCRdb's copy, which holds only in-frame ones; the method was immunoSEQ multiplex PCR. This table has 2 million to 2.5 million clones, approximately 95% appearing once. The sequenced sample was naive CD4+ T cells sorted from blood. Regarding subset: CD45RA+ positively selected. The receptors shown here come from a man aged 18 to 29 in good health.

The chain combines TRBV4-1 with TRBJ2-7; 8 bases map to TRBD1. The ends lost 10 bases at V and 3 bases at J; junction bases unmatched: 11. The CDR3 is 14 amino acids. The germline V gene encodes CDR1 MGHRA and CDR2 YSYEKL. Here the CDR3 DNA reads TGCGCCACCCCCAGGACAGGGACCTTCTACGAGCAGTACTTC. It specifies CATPRTGTFYEQYF.

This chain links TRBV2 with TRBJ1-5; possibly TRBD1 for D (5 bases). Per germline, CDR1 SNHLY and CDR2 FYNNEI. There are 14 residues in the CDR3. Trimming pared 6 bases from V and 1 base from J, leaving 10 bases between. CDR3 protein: CASRGVRSNQPQHF. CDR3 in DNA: TGTGCCAGCAGGGGGGTTCGAAGCAATCAGCCCCAGCATTTT.

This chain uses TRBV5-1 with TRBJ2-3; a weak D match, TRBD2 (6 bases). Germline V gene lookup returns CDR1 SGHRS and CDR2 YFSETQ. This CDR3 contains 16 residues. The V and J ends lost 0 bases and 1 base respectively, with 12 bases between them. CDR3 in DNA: TGCGCCAGCAGCTTGGTCGGGAGTAAGGGCACAGATACGCAGTATTTT. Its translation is CASSLVGSKGTDTQYF.

The CDR3: CASSLITVTNTGELFF. CDR3 DNA: TGTGCCAGCAGCTTAATCACGGTTACGAACACCGGGGAGCTGTTTTTT. The gene calls are TRBV5-4 and TRBJ2-2, with D unresolved. With 2 bases removed from V and 0 bases from J, the gap between germline ends came to 11 bases. Germline values: CDR1 SGHNT, CDR2 YYREEE (reference sequence). The CDR3 length is 16 residues.

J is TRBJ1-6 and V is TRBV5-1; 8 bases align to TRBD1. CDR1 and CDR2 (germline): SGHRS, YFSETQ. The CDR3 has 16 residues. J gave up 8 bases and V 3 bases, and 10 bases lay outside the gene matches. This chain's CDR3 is CASSSTGDPSYSPLHF. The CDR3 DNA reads TGCGCCAGCAGCTCGACAGGGGACCCAAGTTATTCACCCCTCCACTTT.

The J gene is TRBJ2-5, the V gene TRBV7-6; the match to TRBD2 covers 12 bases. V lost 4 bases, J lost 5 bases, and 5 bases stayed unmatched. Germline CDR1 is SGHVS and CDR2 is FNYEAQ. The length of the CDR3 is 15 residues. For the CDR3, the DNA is TGTGCCAGCAGCTCCCGGCTAGCGGGAGGGGAGACCCAGTACTTC. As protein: CASSSRLAGGETQYF.